These 32 T cell receptor beta chains originate from one sample sequenced in a study of T-cell reconstitution after alpha-beta-depleted transplantation in children (TCRdb year 2016). Read against the paper, the sample's treatment or condition label means: allogeneic hematopoietic cell transplantation with graft depleted of TCRalphabeta T cells and CD19 B cells. The library was generated by PCR. Sequencing relied on an Illumina HiSeq 2500. TCR library preparation used molecular barcoding, with unique molecular identifiers applied to normalize quantification of the TCRbeta repertoire. TCRdb cleaned the public reads at Q25 with fastp, built clones with MiXCR and kept in-frame beta chains. For every CDR3 protein sequence, its rows merge into one entry that carries the most common genes and DNA. The sample table shows about 200,000 distinct CDR3 sequences, and 7.5% to 9.5% are seen once. Clones ranked in the top ten supply 35% to 45% of the sample.

The sample in question was PBMCs, mostly from graft donor cells, obtained 360 days after TCRalphabeta/CD19-depleted stem cell transplant. These TCRs come from a male patient aged 2-15 years who had a stem cell transplant for acute myeloid leukemia, so the T cells may come from the graft donor.

This clonotype has only a few counts. This rearrangement joins TRBV10-3 to TRBJ2-1; 9 bases are a match to TRBD1. The V gene's germline CDR1 is ENHRY and CDR2 SYGVKD. J lost 0 bases, V lost 6 bases, and 9 bases had no gene match. The CDR3 has 17 residues. The CDR3 loop is CAIRTDRDRASYNEQFF. For the CDR3, the DNA is TGTGCCATCAGAACAGACCGGGACAGGGCCTCCTACAATGAGCAGTTCTTC.

This clonotype has a count of ten or more. The J gene is TRBJ1-2, the V gene TRBV25-1; D call uncertain. Per the germline V gene, CDR1 is MGHDK and CDR2 is SYGVNS. Trimming stripped 3 bases from V and 0 bases from J, with 8 bases between. The CDR3 spans 14 residues. CDR3 in amino acids: CASSDGQANYGYTF. Written as DNA, the CDR3 is TGTGCCAGCAGTGACGGTCAGGCTAACTATGGCTACACCTTC.

The sample holds many counts of this clonotype. The rearrangement uses TRBV6-2 or TRBV6-3 and TRBJ2-1, with TRBD2 identical over 11 bases. Germline CDR1 reads MNHEY; CDR2 reads SVGEGT. This CDR3 has 15 residues. J gave up 3 bases and V 5 bases, and 3 bases lay outside the gene matches. The CDR3 is CASSPLAGGYNEQFF. CDR3 bases: TGTGCCAGCAGTCCGCTAGCGGGAGGCTACAATGAGCAGTTCTTC.

This clonotype was recorded many times. The chain recombines TRBV6-5 with TRBJ2-1; 9 bases map to TRBD2. The germline CDR1 and CDR2 sequences are MNHEY and SVGAGI. The V gene end was trimmed by 2 bases and the J gene end by 10 bases; junction bases not matched to a gene: 6. The CDR3 runs to 14 residues. CDR3 bases: TGTGCCAGCAGTTACAATGCGGGGGGGCAAGAGCAGTTCTTC. This encodes CASSYNAGGQEQFF.

There are a few counts of this clonotype. The genes are TRBV5-1 and TRBJ2-2; unclear D gene. The germline CDR1 and CDR2 sequences are SGHRS and YFSETQ. The CDR3 is 16 residues long. The germline V and J ends were trimmed by 4 bases and 2 bases, with 15 bases remaining between them. CDR3 nucleotides: TGCGCCAGCAGCCCGGCTGGTAGCTTCAACACCGGGGAGCTGTTTTTT. This sequence encodes CASSPAGSFNTGELFF.

CDR3 loop: CASSLDRPQYNEQFF. CDR3 DNA sequence: TGTGCCAGCAGTTTGGACAGGCCCCAGTACAATGAGCAGTTCTTC. V gene TRBV6-2 or TRBV6-3 combines with J gene TRBJ2-1; 7 bases are a match to TRBD1. The length of the CDR3 is 15 residues. The germline CDR1 and CDR2 sequences are MNHEY and SVGEGT. The V and J ends lost 4 bases and 4 bases, in that order; junction bases with no gene match: 7.

The sample holds a few counts of this clonotype. The rearrangement uses TRBV10-3 and TRBJ2-5; 10 bases are a match to TRBD1. The V segment lost 3 bases and the J segment 3 bases; nucleotides outside the gene matches: 4. The germline CDR1 and CDR2 sequences are ENHRY and SYGVKD. The CDR3 consists of 15 residues. CDR3 region: CAISDRDRGKETQYF. As DNA, the CDR3 is TGTGCCATCAGTGACCGGGACAGGGGAAAAGAGACCCAGTACTTC.

This clonotype was counted between two and nine times. The gene calls are TRBV12-3 or TRBV12-4 and TRBJ2-7, with TRBD2 matching over 8 bases. The trim removed 2 bases at V and 2 bases at J, leaving 17 bases unmatched. This CDR3 is built from 19 residues. Written as DNA, the CDR3 is TGTGCCAGCAGTTTAACCGACCTTGACAGCGGGAGTCTACCCTACGAGCAGTACTTC. It yields the protein CASSLTDLDSGSLPYEQYF.

The chain links TRBV4-1 to TRBJ2-3; 10 positions agree with TRBD2. From germline, CDR1 is MGHRA and CDR2 YSYEKL. J lost 5 bases, V lost 0 bases, and 5 bases had no gene match. This CDR3 region has 16 residues. The CDR3 region is CASSQELVAGGDTQYF. Here the CDR3 DNA reads TGCGCCAGCAGCCAAGAATTGGTAGCGGGAGGAGATACGCAGTATTTT.

This clonotype was counted between two and nine times. The V and J genes are TRBV29-1 and TRBJ1-2, with no clear D. The germline gives CDR1 SQVTM, CDR2 ANQGSEA. Deletions cut 4 bases from V and 2 bases from J, with 8 bases between. The CDR3 consists of 12 residues. In DNA, the CDR3 is TGCAGCGTTGCCGCAGGAAACTATGGCTACACCTTC. Residues: CSVAAGNYGYTF.

This clonotype was recorded a few times. The rearrangement joins TRBV20-1 to TRBJ2-3; D gene uncertain. This CDR3 is 14 amino acids long. The germline V gene has CDR1 DFQATT and CDR2 SNEGSKA (reference sequence). V was shortened by 0 bases and J by 0 bases, with 7 bases between the two germline ends. This CDR3 is CSAREIRSTDTQYF. CDR3 bases: TGCAGTGCTAGAGAGATAAGGAGCACAGATACGCAGTATTTT.

This chain joins TRBV19 and TRBJ1-1; maybe TRBD1 (6 bases). CDR3 length: 17 amino acids. V was trimmed by 5 bases and J by 5 bases, leaving 24 bases between them. Germline CDR1 is LNHDA and CDR2 is SQIVND (reference sequence). The chain's CDR3 is CASSFRHSGGRGTEAFF. CDR3 sequence (DNA): TGTGCCAGTAGTTTTCGTCATTCGGGGGGGCGAGGAACTGAAGCTTTCTTT.

This clonotype was counted between two and nine times. In DNA, the CDR3 is TGCGCCAGCAGCAGCCCGAGCGGGGTTGGCACAGATACGCAGTATTTT. This codes for CASSSPSGVGTDTQYF. The chain joins TRBV5-1 to TRBJ2-3; 7 nucleotides line up with TRBD2. The CDR3 sequence is 16 residues long. CDR1 SGHRS and CDR2 YFSETQ come from the germline V gene. With V trimmed by 4 bases and J by 1 base, 9 bases remained unmatched.

This clonotype was seen many times. This rearrangement joins TRBV20-1 to TRBJ2-4; TRBD2 aligns across 8 bases. The CDR3 spans 14 residues. With V trimmed by 5 bases and J by 6 bases, 9 bases remained unmatched. Germline loops: CDR1 DFQATT, CDR2 SNEGSKA (reference sequence). In DNA form, the CDR3 reads TGCAGTGCTTTCCCTCCGGGACTAGTAAACATTCAGTACTTC. It is translated as CSAFPPGLVNIQYF.

This clonotype was seen more than once but under ten times. V and J are TRBV5-1 and TRBJ1-1; maybe TRBD1 (6 bases). This CDR3 spans 14 amino acids. From germline, CDR1 is SGHRS and CDR2 YFSETQ. V was pared by 0 bases and J by 4 bases, with 10 bases between. CDR3 DNA sequence: TGCGCCAGCAGCTTGGGGGGGCTGGCCACTGAAGCTTTCTTT. As protein: CASSLGGLATEAFF.

This clonotype was seen only a few times. The chain employs TRBV7-9 and TRBJ2-7; D not certain. Trimming pared 5 bases from V and 0 bases from J, leaving 8 bases between. Germline lookup yields CDR1 SEHNR and CDR2 FQNEAQ (reference sequence). This CDR3 has 13 residues. CDR3 region: CASSLGPSYEQYV. The CDR3 DNA sequence: TGTGCCAGCAGCCTCGGACCCTCCTACGAGCAGTACGTC.

This clonotype was observed many times. This chain uses TRBV20-1 with TRBJ2-7; 12 nucleotides line up with TRBD2. V gave up 4 bases and J gave up 0 bases; unmatched junction bases: 10. Germline-derived CDR1 and CDR2 are DFQATT and SNEGSKA (reference sequence). The CDR3 has 17 residues. The CDR3 sequence is CSAMTSGRITSSYEQYF. The DNA for the CDR3 is TGCAGTGCTATGACTAGCGGGAGAATTACATCCTCCTACGAGCAGTACTTC.

J is TRBJ2-5 and V is TRBV10-3, with 7 bases that match TRBD1. Trimming removed 10 bases from V and 1 base from J; junction bases left unmatched: 6. CDR1 is ENHRY, CDR2 SYGVKD, per germline. This CDR3 has 13 amino acids. CDR3 sequence (DNA): TGTGCCACCCACAGGGGTTTCCAAGAGACCCAGTACTTC. This gives the protein CATHRGFQETQYF.

This chain connects TRBV20-1 to TRBJ1-2; weak D call: TRBD1 (6 bases). V dropped 1 base and J dropped 2 bases, with 20 bases sitting between them. Germline loops: CDR1 DFQATT, CDR2 SNEGSKA (reference sequence). This CDR3 spans 17 amino acids. CDR3: CSARGLAGGARNYGYTF. The DNA for the CDR3 is TGCAGTGCTAGAGGTCTCGCCGGGGGGGCGCGAAACTATGGCTACACCTTC.

At least ten counts were recorded for this clonotype. Germline and junction disagree at one end, which may indicate a read error. The V and J genes are TRBV5-1 and TRBJ2-3, with no clear D. This CDR3 spans 13 amino acids. CDR1 is SGHRS and CDR2 is YFSETQ in the germline V gene. Here the CDR3 reads CASSSPSTDTQYF. The CDR3 DNA sequence: TGTGCCAGCAGTAGCCCTAGCACAGATACGCAGTATTTT.

The chain combines TRBV12-3 or TRBV12-4 with TRBJ2-1; possibly TRBD1 for D (5 bases). V was pared by 6 bases and J by 0 bases, with 12 bases between. The CDR3 has 15 residues. The CDR3 protein is CASSRREGSYNEQFF. CDR3 in DNA: TGTGCCAGCAGCCGCAGGGAAGGCTCCTACAATGAGCAGTTCTTC.

Ten or more counts support this clonotype. V gene TRBV6-5 combines with J gene TRBJ2-7; a possible D gene is TRBD1 (6 bases). CDR3 length: 12 residues. Germline V gene sequence: CDR1 MNHEY, CDR2 SVGAGI. The V and J ends lost 4 bases and 3 bases respectively, with 7 bases between them. CDR3 in amino acids: CASSLQGYEQYV. DNA of the CDR3: TGTGCCAGCAGTTTACAGGGCTACGAGCAGTACGTC.

This chain uses TRBV3-1 with TRBJ2-3; D ambiguous. Looked up from germline, CDR1 is LGHDT and CDR2 is YNNKEL (reference sequence). CDR3 size: 13 residues. Trimming removed 1 base at V and 2 bases at J, with 4 bases between. The CDR3 spells CASSQAITDTQYF. The DNA for the CDR3 is TGTGCCAGCAGCCAAGCCATCACAGATACGCAGTATTTT.

This clonotype has at least ten counts. The CDR3 region is CASSSPFRGPNYGYTF. The CDR3 coding sequence is TGCGCCAGCAGCTCCCCATTCAGGGGCCCTAACTATGGCTACACCTTC. This rearrangement joins TRBV5-1 to TRBJ1-2; the D gene is possibly TRBD1 (6 bases). The germline V and J ends were trimmed by 3 bases and 0 bases, with 15 bases remaining between them. The CDR3 consists of 16 residues. From germline, CDR1 is SGHRS and CDR2 YFSETQ.

The chain uses TRBV15 and TRBJ2-7; 10 nucleotides line up with TRBD1. Germline V gives CDR1 LNHNV, CDR2 YYDKDF (reference sequence). The trim removed 5 bases at V and 1 base at J, leaving 5 bases unmatched. The length of the CDR3 is 15 residues. CDR3 sequence (DNA): TGTGCCACCAGCCAGGGACAGGGGCTTTCCTACGAGCAGTACTTC. Translated, it gives CATSQGQGLSYEQYF. Using reference TRBV15 and TRBJ2-7 for the parts outside the CDR3, the full variable domain is DAMVIQNPRYQVTQFGKPVTLSCSQTLNHNVMYWYQQKSSQAPKLLFHYYDKDFNNEADTPDNFQSRRPNTSFCFLDIRSPGLGDTAMYLCATSQGQGLSYEQYFGPGTRLTVT.

In nucleotides, the CDR3 is TGCAGTGCTAGTGCCCTACAGGGGATCCAAGAGACCCAGTACTTC. Its translation: CSASALQGIQETQYF. The chain recombines TRBV20-1 with TRBJ2-5; 7 nucleotides line up with TRBD1. The CDR3 runs 15 residues. The trim removed 3 bases at V and 1 base at J, leaving 8 bases unmatched. The germline gives CDR1 DFQATT, CDR2 SNEGSKA (reference sequence).

The V and J genes are TRBV20-1 and TRBJ2-1; D may be TRBD1 (5 bases). CDR1 is DFQATT and CDR2 is SNEGSKA in the germline V gene (reference sequence). This CDR3 has 15 amino acids. Trimming removed 3 bases from V and 5 bases from J, with 17 bases in between. The CDR3 reads CSASFSAVGHNEQFF. As DNA, the CDR3 is TGCAGTGCTAGTTTCTCCGCGGTGGGGCACAATGAGCAGTTCTTC.

A few counts support this clonotype. Here the CDR3 DNA reads TGCAGCGTTGCGGTAGGGGCTGGGGAGCAGTTCTTC. Translation gives CSVAVGAGEQFF. This rearrangement joins TRBV29-1 to TRBJ2-1; D is perhaps TRBD1 (5 bases). The CDR3 loop spans 12 amino acids. Germline V lookup: CDR1 SQVTM, CDR2 ANQGSEA. V was pared by 4 bases and J by 10 bases, with 14 bases between.

CDR3 DNA: TGCGCCAGCAGCCAAGCCGGGACAGGGTACGATGAGCAGTTCTTC. Residues: CASSQAGTGYDEQFF. The chain carries TRBV4-1 and TRBJ2-1, with 9 bases that match TRBD1. The germline V gene has CDR1 MGHRA and CDR2 YSYEKL. CDR3 size: 15 residues. V lost 1 base to trimming and J lost 8 bases; unmatched junction nucleotides: 6.

This clonotype has only a few counts. This chain joins TRBV29-1 and TRBJ2-3; TRBD2 agrees at 8 bases. Germline V lookup: CDR1 SQVTM, CDR2 ANQGSEA. V was clipped by 7 bases and J by 5 bases; unmatched bases: 8. This CDR3 region has 13 residues. The CDR3 reads CSARGLGGDTQYF. The CDR3 region has the DNA TGCAGCGCACGGGGACTAGGGGGAGATACGCAGTATTTT.

This chain links TRBV12-5 with TRBJ1-1; D is possibly TRBD1 (5 bases). Germline V gene lookup returns CDR1 LGHNT and CDR2 FRNRAP. V was trimmed by 7 bases and J by 4 bases, leaving 13 bases between them. The CDR3 consists of 13 residues. CDR3 bases: TGTGCTAGTGCCACCGGAGGGGCCACTGAAGCTTTCTTT. Its protein is CASATGGATEAFF.

This clonotype was recorded many times. The chain combines TRBV29-1 with TRBJ2-7, with 8 bases lining up with TRBD2. Per the germline V gene, CDR1 is SQVTM and CDR2 is ANQGSEA. After removal of 6 bases from V and 3 bases from J, the junction contained 13 bases not matched to a gene. This CDR3 has 15 amino acids. CDR3 nucleotide sequence: TGCAGCGTCAGGACGGTAGCGGGACTGGGCTACGAGCAGTACTTC. Protein: CSVRTVAGLGYEQYF.